Shown below are 30 T cell receptor beta chains from a single sample sequenced in a study of blood T cell repertoires in COVID-19. Profiling relied on immunoSEQ multiplex PCR, and the TCRdb table lists in-frame clones only, not all of them. The sample includes about 260,000 clones, 87% of them seen just once. Sequenced: peripheral blood. The receptors were gathered from a woman aged 45 to 65 who had recovered from COVID-19.

This clone showed up just once. This chain links TRBV5-1 with TRBJ1-2, with a tentative D call TRBD1 (5 bases). Germline V gives CDR1 SGHRS, CDR2 YFSETQ. CDR3 size: 14 residues. V lost 3 bases, J lost 2 bases, and 11 bases lay in between. The CDR3 loop is CASSSRGGNYGYTF. In DNA, the CDR3 is TGCGCCAGCAGCTCCCGTGGGGGGAACTATGGCTACACCTTC. Full variable domain (missing parts from reference TRBV5-1 and TRBJ1-2): KAGVTQTPRYLIKTRGQQVTLSCSPISGHRSVSWYQQTPGQGLQFLFEYFSETQRNKGNFPGRFSGRQFSNSRSEMNVSTLELGDSALYLCASSSRGGNYGYTFGSGTRLTVV.

CDR3 loop: CASSVQISGANVLTF. CDR3 bases: TGTGCCAGCAGCGTACAGATCTCTGGGGCCAACGTCCTGACTTTC. The rearrangement joins TRBV9 to TRBJ2-6; D remains unclear. The V end was cut by 1 base, the J end by 0 bases, with 5 bases between. CDR3 size: 15 residues. Germline-derived CDR1 and CDR2 are SGDLS and YYNGEE.

This clone has just one count. The genes are TRBV5-8 and TRBJ2-1, with 15 bases aligning to TRBD2. Trimming cost V 4 bases and J 2 bases; bases outside gene matches: 7. Germline CDR1 and CDR2: SGHTS and YDEGEE. The CDR3 spans 18 residues. The CDR3 spells CASSEGTSGRFTYNEQFF. The CDR3 DNA follows: TGTGCCAGCAGCGAAGGGACTAGCGGGAGGTTCACCTACAATGAGCAGTTCTTC.

The chain uses TRBV19 and TRBJ1-1, with D possibly TRBD1 on 5 matching bases. CDR3 length: 14 residues. Per the germline V gene, CDR1 is LNHDA and CDR2 is SQIVND (reference sequence). V lost 1 base and J 5 bases, leaving 11 bases between the germline ends. Here the CDR3 reads CASSIVVGGTEAFF. The CDR3 DNA reads as TGTGCCAGTAGTATAGTGGTGGGGGGGACTGAAGCTTTCTTT.

The rearrangement joins TRBV6-6 to TRBJ2-1, with 7 positions matching TRBD2. CDR3 length: 15 amino acids. CDR1 and CDR2 (germline): MNHNY, SVGAGI (reference sequence). V trimming: 6 bases; J trimming: 3 bases; junction bases outside the gene matches: 8. The CDR3 sequence: CASSPTGGNYNEQFF. Here the CDR3 DNA reads TGTGCCAGCAGCCCTACGGGGGGAAACTACAATGAGCAGTTCTTC.

The chain recombines TRBV29-1 with TRBJ2-4; 14 bases agree with TRBD2. Germline V gene data show CDR1 as SQVTM and CDR2 as ANQGSEA. V lost 7 bases and J lost 6; bases outside the gene matches: 11. This CDR3 has 16 residues. CDR3 sequence reads: CSARTSGRRASNIQYF. CDR3 coding DNA: TGCAGCGCCAGGACTAGCGGGAGGCGGGCCTCAAACATTCAGTACTTC.

The chain carries TRBV3-1 (or the pseudogene TRBV3-2) and TRBJ1-1; the D gene is possibly TRBD1 (6 bases). This CDR3 is 15 amino acids long. Trimming removed 5 bases at V and 3 bases at J, with 16 bases between. Germline lookup yields CDR1 LGHDT and CDR2 YNNKEL (reference sequence). The CDR3 sequence: CASSKRGGGHTEAFF. The CDR3 region has the DNA TGTGCCAGCAGCAAAAGAGGGGGAGGGCACACTGAAGCTTTCTTT.

The chain uses TRBV6-5 and TRBJ1-3; the D is unclear. The ends were cut back, 7 bases at V and 6 bases at J, with 13 bases in the middle. The CDR3 is made up of 13 amino acids. Germline V lookup: CDR1 MNHEY, CDR2 SVGAGI. CDR3 in amino acids: CASTRGSVNTIYF. The CDR3 bases are TGTGCCAGCACCCGCGGCTCGGTAAACACCATATATTTT.

The rearrangement links TRBV7-2 to TRBJ1-2; D is perhaps TRBD1 (5 bases). This CDR3 spans 14 amino acids. V lost 5 bases and J lost 8, with 18 bases in between. From germline, CDR1 is SGHTA and CDR2 FQGNSA. CDR3 in amino acids: CASSRGDRPAGYTF. DNA for the CDR3: TGTGCCAGCAGCCGCGGCGACAGACCGGCGGGCTACACCTTC.

The rearrangement joins TRBV6-5 to TRBJ1-3, with 8 bases aligning to TRBD1. This CDR3 comprises 15 residues. Germline V gene lookup returns CDR1 MNHEY and CDR2 SVGAGI. The V and J ends lost 5 bases and 0 bases, in that order; junction bases with no gene match: 3. As DNA, the CDR3 is TGTGCCAGCAGTCGAACAGGGGGCTCTGGAAACACCATATATTTT. This sequence encodes CASSRTGGSGNTIYF.

The chain links TRBV6-5 to TRBJ1-2, with 8 bases matching TRBD1. V was pared by 6 bases and J by 8 bases, with 8 bases of the junction left unmatched. This CDR3 is built from 13 residues. Per the germline V gene, CDR1 is MNHEY and CDR2 is SVGAGI. The CDR3 loop reads CASRGIGQGGYTF. The CDR3, as DNA: TGTGCCAGCAGAGGAATAGGACAGGGCGGCTACACCTTC.

This clone was observed a handful of times. The chain uses TRBV6-5 and TRBJ1-2; 9 positions agree with TRBD1. Germline assignment: CDR1 MNHEY and CDR2 SVGAGI. Trimming took 7 bases from V and 5 from J; bases not matched to a gene: 11. The CDR3 sequence is 15 residues long. The CDR3 protein is CASKPGQGRTYGYTF. The CDR3 nucleotides are TGTGCCAGCAAACCGGGACAGGGTAGGACTTATGGCTACACCTTC.

The chain is built from TRBV5-8 and TRBJ1-4; D not resolved. Trimming took 5 bases from V and 0 from J, leaving 11 bases between them. CDR3 size: 15 residues. Germline CDR1 reads SGHTS; CDR2 reads YDEGEE. CDR3 sequence reads: CASSRLVATNEKLFF. DNA for the CDR3: TGTGCCAGCAGTCGCCTAGTTGCAACTAATGAAAAACTGTTTTTT.

Regarding this clone: This same CDR3 is encoded by further DNA sequences in the sample. The chain links TRBV9 to TRBJ1-5; D not certain. Between the trimmed V and J ends, which lost 0 bases and 4 bases, there was a span of 5 bases. This CDR3 comprises 13 residues. Germline-derived CDR1 and CDR2 are SGDLS and YYNGEE. CDR3 residues: CASSVGQNQPQHF. DNA for the CDR3: TGTGCCAGCAGCGTAGGGCAGAATCAGCCCCAGCATTTT.

This clone was counted a single time. V usage is TRBV28 and J usage is TRBJ1-2; TRBD1 matches 8 bases. V lost 6 bases and J lost 6; bases outside the gene matches: 12. The CDR3 has 15 amino acids. In germline, CDR1 is MDHEN, CDR2 SYDVKM. CDR3 DNA sequence: TGTGCCAGCAGCCCATATTCCGGGACAGGTCATGGCTACACCTTC. Translating it yields CASSPYSGTGHGYTF.

The chain employs TRBV28 and TRBJ1-2; no clear D. CDR1 and CDR2 from the germline V gene are MDHEN and SYDVKM. V was pared by 1 base and J by 7 bases, with 13 bases between. CDR3 length: 14 amino acids. The CDR3 bases are TGTGCCAGCAGTTTATCGCGACCTAGAGGTGGCTACACCTTC. Its translation is CASSLSRPRGGYTF.

The gene calls are TRBV9 and TRBJ1-5; 9 bases fit TRBD1. The trim removed 4 bases at V and 8 bases at J, leaving 4 bases unmatched. Germline V gives CDR1 SGDLS, CDR2 YYNGEE. CDR3 length equals 13 residues. The CDR3 sequence: CASSPRTGEPQHF. In DNA form, the CDR3 reads TGTGCCAGCAGCCCCAGGACAGGGGAGCCCCAGCATTTT.

This clone was observed a handful of times. The J gene is TRBJ1-2, the V gene TRBV7-2, with D maybe TRBD1 (6 bases). Trimming stripped 0 bases from V and 8 bases from J, with 10 bases between. The germline V gene has CDR1 SGHTA and CDR2 FQGNSA. The CDR3 loop spans 13 amino acids. As DNA, the CDR3 is TGTGCCAGCAGCTTAGCGCCAGGGGACGGCTACACCTTC. It is translated as CASSLAPGDGYTF.

V usage is TRBV7-6 and J usage is TRBJ1-1; D unresolved. Germline values: CDR1 SGHVS, CDR2 FNYEAQ. V gave up 5 bases and J gave up 4 bases, with 23 bases separating them. The CDR3 is 17 amino acids. The CDR3 bases are TGTGCCAGCAGCCCTAGTCAAGAGGGCGGGCTTGGCACTGAAGCTTTCTTT. Its protein is CASSPSQEGGLGTEAFF.

The chain carries TRBV6-6 and TRBJ2-7; D gene unclear. Trimming removed 0 bases at V and 0 bases at J, with 6 bases between. CDR1 and CDR2 (germline): MNHNY, SVGAGI (reference sequence). CDR3 size: 14 residues. Here the CDR3 reads CASSYSQVSYEQYF. CDR3 nucleotide sequence: TGTGCCAGCAGTTACTCGCAGGTCTCCTACGAGCAGTACTTC.

This sequence joins TRBV4-1 and TRBJ1-2; 7 bases fit TRBD1. Germline V gene data show CDR1 as MGHRA and CDR2 as YSYEKL. With V trimmed by 5 bases and J by 1 base, 13 bases remained unmatched. CDR3 length: 17 residues. CDR3: CASSMPPTGLSNYGYTF. CDR3 sequence (DNA): TGCGCCAGCAGCATGCCTCCGACAGGGTTGAGTAACTATGGCTACACCTTC.

V is TRBV6-2 or TRBV6-3 and J is TRBJ1-5; TRBD1 matches at 9 bases. From germline, CDR1 is MNHEY and CDR2 SVGEGT. This CDR3 spans 16 amino acids. V shed 5 bases and J 3 bases; nucleotides not matched to a gene: 8. The CDR3 loop is CASSGTGRGYNQPQHF. As DNA, the CDR3 is TGTGCCAGCAGTGGGACAGGGCGGGGGTACAATCAGCCCCAGCATTTT.

The chain couples TRBV12-3 or TRBV12-4 to TRBJ1-5, with D maybe TRBD1 (6 bases). The CDR3 is 13 residues long. The V end lost 3 bases, the J end lost 10 bases, and 13 bases lay between the germline ends. The CDR3 loop reads CASSFRGLEPQHF. For the CDR3, the DNA is TGTGCCAGCAGTTTCAGGGGCCTGGAACCCCAGCATTTT.

In regard to this clone: The junction shows a germline mismatch at one end, possibly a read error. The rearrangement joins TRBV7-7 to TRBJ2-1; weak D call: TRBD2 (6 bases). Germline V gene data show CDR1 as SSHAT and CDR2 as FNYEAQ (reference sequence). This CDR3 contains 14 residues. CDR3 sequence (DNA): TGTGCTAGCAGCTTAGTGGCGGGGTCGAATGAGCAGTTCTTC. Its protein product is CASSLVAGSNEQFF.

This chain uses TRBV7-2 with TRBJ1-1; the D is unclear. The ends were cut back, 5 bases at V and 1 base at J, with 14 bases in the middle. This CDR3 comprises 15 residues. CDR1 is SGHTA and CDR2 is FQGNSA in the germline V gene. The CDR3 sequence: CASSAGLIENTEAFF. As DNA, the CDR3 is TGTGCCAGCAGCGCCGGACTCATCGAGAACACTGAAGCTTTCTTT. The variable domain in full, with the rest retrieved from reference TRBV7-2 and TRBJ1-1, is GAGVSQSPSNKVTEKGKDVELRCDPISGHTALYWYRQSLGQGLEFLIYFQGNSAPDKSGLPSDRFSAERTGGSVSTLTIQRTQQEDSAVYLCASSAGLIENTEAFFGQGTRLTVV.

V gene TRBV7-9 combines with J gene TRBJ2-5; 9 bases align to TRBD2. The germline gives CDR1 SEHNR, CDR2 FQNEAQ (reference sequence). After removal of 2 bases from V and 3 bases from J, the junction contained 10 bases not matched to a gene. This CDR3 region has 17 residues. For the CDR3, the DNA is TGTGCCAGCAGCTTACCCGCACGACTAGCGGTTAAAGAGACCCAGTACTTC. It codes for CASSLPARLAVKETQYF.

The rearrangement uses TRBV6-5 and TRBJ1-6, with 9 bases lining up with TRBD1. CDR3 length: 15 amino acids. V shed 5 bases, J shed 5 bases, and the junction held 4 bases outside the gene matches. Germline loops: CDR1 MNHEY, CDR2 SVGAGI. The CDR3 DNA reads as TGTGCCAGCAGTCCCGGGACAGGGAATAATTCACCCCTCCACTTT. This encodes CASSPGTGNNSPLHF.

This chain links TRBV11-2 with TRBJ2-3; D is unclear. The CDR3 is 17 amino acids. The germline V gene has CDR1 SGHAT and CDR2 FQNNGV. The V end lost 1 base, the J end lost 1 base, and 15 bases lay between the germline ends. The chain's CDR3 is CASSLGLRSAGTDTQYF. The DNA of the CDR3 is TGTGCCAGCAGCTTAGGGCTTAGGAGCGCGGGCACAGATACGCAGTATTTT.

This rearrangement joins TRBV12-5 to TRBJ2-7; possible D gene TRBD1, 6 bases. This CDR3 spans 13 amino acids. Germline V gene lookup returns CDR1 LGHNT and CDR2 FRNRAP. The V gene lost 7 bases and the J gene lost 6 bases, with 16 bases spanning the gap. The CDR3: CASAIRDKGEQYF. CDR3 in DNA: TGTGCTAGTGCCATCCGGGACAAAGGCGAGCAGTACTTC. Looking up the rest from reference TRBV12-5 and TRBJ2-7 gives the full variable domain: DARVTQTPRHKVTEMGQEVTMRCQPILGHNTVFWYRQTMMQGLELLAYFRNRAPLDDSGMPKDRFSAEMPDATLATLKIQPSEPRDSAVYFCASAIRDKGEQYFGPGTRLTVT.

The genes are TRBV11-3 and TRBJ2-2; 10 bases fit TRBD2. The CDR3 is 16 amino acids. Germline CDR1 SGHNT, CDR2 YENEEA. The junction had 4 bases not matched to a gene; V was cut back by 1 base and J by 5 bases. CDR3 coding DNA: TGTGCCAGCAGCTTAGGACCAGCGGGGGGGACCGGGGAGCTGTTTTTT. Its protein is CASSLGPAGGTGELFF.